The 18 T cell receptor beta chains in this list originate from one sample, sequenced in a study of early T cells in non-severe SARS-CoV-2 infection. TCRdb fed the 5' RACE reads into MiXCR, producing one record per CDR3 protein. The table shows roughly 41,000 distinct CDR3 sequences, with over 3.5% occurring only once. The sequencing input was whole blood. These TCRs come from an adult who was a healthcare worker with PCR-confirmed SARS-CoV-2 infection or an uninfected control (not recorded which).

This clonotype was counted only a few times. The V gene is TRBV7-6, the J gene TRBJ2-5, with 9 bases fitting TRBD2. CDR1 is SGHVS and CDR2 is FNYEAQ in the germline V gene. V lost 7 bases, J lost 4 bases, and 13 bases stayed unmatched. CDR3 length: 16 residues. The CDR3 protein is CASTRAAREGGETQYF. Written as DNA, the CDR3 is TGTGCCAGCACCCGGGCTGCGCGGGAGGGTGGAGAGACCCAGTACTTC.

By share of the sample, this clonotype is medium-sized (0.01 to 0.1%). The V call is TRBV21-1, the J call TRBJ2-7. TRBV21-1 is a pseudogene locus. CDR3 length equals 13 residues. CDR3 sequence: CASLMDSPYEQYF. Written as DNA, the CDR3 is TGTGCCAGCCTGATGGACAGCCCCTACGAGCAGTACTTC.

The rearrangement links TRBV20-1 to TRBJ2-5; D might be TRBD1 or TRBD2, each matching 5 bases. CDR1 DFQATT and CDR2 SNEGSKA come from the germline V gene (reference sequence). CDR3 length: 14 residues. V dropped 6 bases and J dropped 2 bases, with 16 bases sitting between them. CDR3 nucleotide sequence: TGCAGTGCCGGACTGGACAACCCACAAGAGACCCAGTACTTC. Residues: CSAGLDNPQETQYF.

This clonotype occurred many times. The rearrangement joins TRBV6-1 to TRBJ1-5; possibly TRBD1 for D (5 bases). Germline-derived CDR1 and CDR2 are MNHNS and SASEGT. This CDR3 spans 12 amino acids. Trimming stripped 7 bases from V and 9 bases from J, with 13 bases between. CDR3 residues: CASTRGESPQHF. The DNA for the CDR3 is TGTGCCAGCACCCGAGGGGAATCGCCCCAGCATTTT.

This clonotype has ten or more counts. The chain couples TRBV5-1 to TRBJ2-7, with 8 positions matching TRBD1. V was clipped by 4 bases and J by 3 bases; unmatched bases: 12. Germline lookup yields CDR1 SGHRS and CDR2 YFSETQ. There are 16 residues in the CDR3. The CDR3 coding sequence is TGCGCCAGCAGCCTACTTCCGGGACAGGCCAACTACGAGCAGTACTTC. Amino acids: CASSLLPGQANYEQYF.

At least ten counts were recorded for this clonotype. The chain employs TRBV20-1 and TRBJ2-2, with 8 bases lining up with TRBD1. In germline, CDR1 is DFQATT, CDR2 SNEGSKA (reference sequence). The CDR3 has 13 residues. Losses at the gene ends were 6 bases for V and 6 bases for J; bases not matched to a gene: 6. CDR3 amino acids: CSAPRTGSGELFF. The CDR3 DNA reads as TGCAGTGCACCCCGGACAGGGTCCGGGGAGCTGTTTTTT.

CDR3 amino acids: CSGRTDGAHNEQFF. DNA for the CDR3: TGCAGCGGCCGTACTGATGGGGCCCACAATGAGCAGTTCTTC. V gene TRBV29-1 combines with J gene TRBJ2-1; a possible D gene is TRBD1 (5 bases). V shed 7 bases and J shed 5 bases, with 18 bases lying between them. The germline V gene encodes CDR1 SQVTM and CDR2 ANQGSEA. The CDR3 spans 14 residues.

A few counts support this clonotype. This chain links TRBV29-1 with TRBJ2-7; D ambiguous. The CDR3 length is 12 residues. Trimming removed 3 bases from V and 1 base from J, with 7 bases in between. Germline V gene data show CDR1 as SQVTM and CDR2 as ANQGSEA. The DNA for the CDR3 is TGCAGCGTTGAGGACGTTTCCTACGAGCAGTACTTC. It is translated as CSVEDVSYEQYF.

This clonotype has more than one count but fewer than ten. The rearrangement joins TRBV11-2 to TRBJ2-7, with 9 bases that match TRBD1. The germline CDR1 and CDR2 sequences are SGHAT and FQNNGV. Unmatched junction bases numbered 6, after V lost 1 base and J lost 5 bases. This CDR3 spans 15 amino acids. CDR3 coding DNA: TGTGCCAGCAGCTTAGTTAGACAGGGGGGCCACGAGCAGTACTTC. Its protein product is CASSLVRQGGHEQYF. Full variable domain (missing parts from reference TRBV11-2 and TRBJ2-7): EAGVAQSPRYKIIEKRQSVAFWCNPISGHATLYWYQQILGQGPKLLIQFQNNGVVDDSQLPKDRFSAERLKGVDSTLKIQPAKLEDSAVYLCASSLVRQGGHEQYFGPGTRLTVT.

This clonotype was counted at least ten times. The chain links TRBV7-8 to TRBJ2-1; D unclear. The CDR3 totals 12 residues. V gave up 3 bases and J gave up 7 bases, with 7 bases separating them. Germline CDR1 SGHVS, CDR2 FQNEAQ. CDR3 region: CASSFPLNEQFF. CDR3 in DNA: TGTGCCAGCAGCTTCCCCCTGAATGAGCAGTTCTTC.

This clonotype was observed many times. V usage is TRBV2 and J usage is TRBJ2-1; 12 bases align to TRBD2. Germline V gene data show CDR1 as SNHLY and CDR2 as FYNNEI. The CDR3 totals 15 residues. The ends lost 3 bases at V and 8 bases at J; junction bases unmatched: 5. The CDR3 spells CASSDWASGRDEQFF. CDR3 nucleotides: TGTGCCAGCAGTGATTGGGCTAGCGGGAGGGATGAGCAGTTCTTC.

With regard to this clonotype: This may be a read error: a much more frequent sequence differs by one nucleotide. The gene calls are TRBV5-1 and TRBJ2-1, with no clear D. This CDR3 comprises 11 residues. Germline loops: CDR1 SGHRS, CDR2 YFSETQ. CDR3 sequence: CASSSDNEQFF. DNA of the CDR3: TGCGCCAGCAGCTCCGACAATGAGCAGTTCTTC. Filled out from reference TRBV5-1 and TRBJ2-1, the complete variable domain reads KAGVTQTPRYLIKTRGQQVTLSCSPISGHRSVSWYQQTPGQGLQFLFEYFSETQRNKGNFPGRFSGRQFSNSRSEMNVSTLELGDSALYLCASSSDNEQFFGPGTRLTVL.

J is TRBJ2-7 and V is TRBV5-1; weak D call: TRBD2 (5 bases). There are 14 residues in the CDR3. CDR1 and CDR2 from the germline V gene are SGHRS and YFSETQ. V was clipped by 0 bases and J by 4 bases, with 11 bases between them. CDR3 in amino acids: CASSLDSGEYEQYF. The CDR3 coding sequence is TGCGCCAGCAGCTTGGACAGCGGCGAGTACGAGCAGTACTTC.

This clonotype was seen a handful of times. The chain carries TRBV20-1 and TRBJ2-1, with 11 bases identical to TRBD1. Germline-derived CDR1 and CDR2 are DFQATT and SNEGSKA (reference sequence). V dropped 5 bases and J dropped 8; count of bases not matched to a gene: 8. The CDR3 runs 14 residues. CDR3 bases: TGCAGTGCTTTACCGGGACAGGGGGTGGATGAGCAGTTCTTC. Translation gives CSALPGQGVDEQFF.

This clonotype has a count of ten or more. This chain uses TRBV4-2 with TRBJ2-3; D might be TRBD1 (6 bases). This CDR3 region has 15 residues. The germline gives CDR1 LGHNA, CDR2 YNFKEQ. Trimming pared 4 bases from V and 2 bases from J, leaving 13 bases between. The CDR3 region has the DNA TGTGCCAGCAGCCGAACGACAGGATACACAGATACGCAGTATTTT. Its protein is CASSRTTGYTDTQYF.

This clonotype was seen at least ten times. The chain links TRBV11-3 to TRBJ2-1, with 7 bases fitting TRBD2. The CDR3 consists of 15 residues. V trimming: 3 bases; J trimming: 7 bases; junction bases outside the gene matches: 9. Germline values: CDR1 SGHNT, CDR2 YENEEA. The CDR3 sequence is CASSFRAGEGNEQFF. For the CDR3, the DNA is TGTGCCAGCAGCTTTAGGGCGGGAGAGGGGAATGAGCAGTTCTTC.

This clonotype was seen more than once but under ten times. The chain links TRBV20-1 to TRBJ1-6; unclear D gene. The CDR3 totals 14 residues. The V gene lost 3 bases and the J gene lost 0 bases, with 6 bases spanning the gap. CDR1 is DFQATT, CDR2 SNEGSKA, per germline (reference sequence). CDR3 sequence reads: CSARQASYNSPLHF. The CDR3 DNA reads TGCAGTGCTAGGCAGGCCTCCTATAATTCACCCCTCCACTTT.

The rearrangement joins TRBV5-6 to TRBJ2-7; 12 nucleotides agree with TRBD2. Germline V CDR1 and CDR2: SGHDT, YYEEEE. This CDR3 is built from 15 residues. The junction had 6 bases not matched to a gene; V was cut back by 6 bases and J by 2 bases. CDR3 in DNA: TGTGCCAGCACTTTGGGACTAGCGGGTACCTACGAGCAGTACTTC. Translated, it gives CASTLGLAGTYEQYF.